What follows are 20 T cell receptor beta chains derived from one specimen sequenced in a study of response to subunit inactivated influenza vaccine. TCRdb re-called the RT-PCR reads through MiXCR, storing one row per CDR3 protein. Of approximately 700,000 distinct CDR3 sequences listed, approximately 15% were seen once; the top ten hold roughly 6.4%. Sample: PBMCs from blood, taken approximately 15 days before vaccination. These receptors all come from a man aged 45-65 years who received an inactivated influenza vaccine.

This clonotype was picked up many times. CDR3 in DNA: TGCAGCGTTCCACAGGGGGCGCGGGGAGCTGAAGCTTTCTTT. It yields the protein CSVPQGARGAEAFF. This chain connects TRBV29-1 to TRBJ1-1, with TRBD1 identical over 9 bases. Trimming at V came to 5 bases and at J to 6 bases, leaving 10 bases not matched to a gene. The germline V gene encodes CDR1 SQVTM and CDR2 ANQGSEA. CDR3 size: 14 residues.

The chain carries TRBV28 and TRBJ2-3; D uncertain. Germline loops: CDR1 MDHEN, CDR2 SYDVKM. This CDR3 spans 15 amino acids. Deletions cut 4 bases from V and 0 bases from J, with 11 bases between. CDR3 coding DNA: TGTGCCAGCAGTTCGGGTGAGGTGAGCACAGATACGCAGTATTTT. This sequence encodes CASSSGEVSTDTQYF. The full variable domain, with the rest looked up from reference TRBV28 and TRBJ2-3, is DVKVTQSSRYLVKRTGEKVFLECVQDMDHENMFWYRQDPGLGLRLIYFSYDVKMKEKGDIPEGYSVSREKKERFSLILESASTNQTSMYLCASSSGEVSTDTQYFGPGTRLTVL.

This clonotype has only a few counts. The V and J genes are TRBV4-3 and TRBJ1-2; 7 positions match TRBD1. Trimming cost V 2 bases and J 3 bases; bases outside gene matches: 9. The germline gives CDR1 LGHNA, CDR2 YSLEER. The CDR3 contains 16 residues. The CDR3 DNA reads TGCGCCAGCAGCCAAACGACGGGACAGAATTACTATGGCTACACCTTC. This sequence encodes CASSQTTGQNYYGYTF.

This clonotype was counted only a few times. V gene TRBV19 combines with J gene TRBJ2-2; 8 positions agree with TRBD1. The germline gives CDR1 LNHDA, CDR2 SQIVND (reference sequence). The CDR3 spans 16 residues. J lost 3 bases, V lost 4 bases, and 7 bases had no gene match. CDR3 DNA sequence: TGTGCCAGTAGTAAGGACAGGGAATCAGACACCGGGGAGCTGTTTTTT. It codes for CASSKDRESDTGELFF.

This clonotype has more than one count but fewer than ten. The J gene is TRBJ1-5, the V gene TRBV27; TRBD1 aligns across 8 bases. The germline V gene encodes CDR1 MNHEY and CDR2 SMNVEV (reference sequence). J gave up 10 bases and V 5 bases, and 13 bases lay outside the gene matches. There are 15 residues in the CDR3. The DNA of the CDR3 is TGTGCCAGCAGTAGCAACGGACAGGGCATAAGCCCCCAGCATTTT. This translates into CASSSNGQGISPQHF.

This rearrangement joins TRBV5-5 to TRBJ2-1; 9 bases line up with TRBD2. The CDR3 runs to 15 residues. Germline CDR1 and CDR2: SGHKS and YYEKEE (reference sequence). V lost 4 bases and J lost 9; bases outside the gene matches: 11. CDR3 region: CASSNRAGGYGEQFF. CDR3 DNA: TGTGCCAGCAGCAATCGAGCGGGAGGTTACGGTGAGCAGTTCTTC.

V usage is TRBV14 and J usage is TRBJ2-7; 8 nucleotides match TRBD1. Unmatched junction bases numbered 10, after V lost 3 bases and J lost 3 bases. Per germline, CDR1 SGHDN and CDR2 FVKESK. This CDR3 region has 16 residues. CDR3 loop: CASSQTRQGINYEQYF. CDR3 in DNA: TGTGCCAGCAGCCAGACCAGACAGGGGATTAACTACGAGCAGTACTTC.

This clonotype turned up a few times. The chain carries TRBV15 and TRBJ2-7; 7 nucleotides align to TRBD2. V shed 0 bases, J shed 5 bases, and the junction held 10 bases outside the gene matches. CDR3 length: 16 residues. Germline CDR1 and CDR2: LNHNV and YYDKDF (reference sequence). This CDR3 is CATSRDRPGLLHEQYF. CDR3 bases: TGTGCCACCAGCAGAGACAGGCCGGGACTACTCCACGAGCAGTACTTC.

This clonotype has a handful of counts. This chain connects TRBV4-2 to TRBJ2-7, with 7 bases that match TRBD2. Unmatched junction bases numbered 15, after V lost 1 base and J lost 3 bases. This CDR3 contains 18 residues. Germline V lookup: CDR1 LGHNA, CDR2 YNFKEQ. The CDR3 sequence: CASSQGVGTGTTGYEQYF. CDR3 coding DNA: TGTGCCAGCAGCCAAGGAGTTGGGACCGGGACTACAGGCTACGAGCAGTACTTC.

This CDR3 reads CSARDEGGGFTYEQFF. CDR3 in DNA: TGCAGTGCTAGAGATGAGGGCGGGGGGTTCACCTACGAGCAGTTCTTC. V is TRBV20-1 and J is TRBJ2-7, with 8 bases that match TRBD2. The DNA end lines up better with TRBJ2-1; the J call may be wrong. This CDR3 has 16 amino acids. Per germline, CDR1 DFQATT and CDR2 SNEGSKA (reference sequence).

This clonotype appeared a few times. The V and J genes are TRBV5-1 and TRBJ2-5, with D possibly called TRBD1 or TRBD2 (6 bases each). V gave up 3 bases and J gave up 4 bases, with 28 bases separating them. Germline V gene data show CDR1 as SGHRS and CDR2 as YFSETQ. There are 19 residues in the CDR3. The CDR3 region has the DNA TGCGCCAGCAGCTCTCATCCCGGGACACCGGGAGAGTGGGGAGAGACCCAGTACTTC. As protein: CASSSHPGTPGEWGETQYF. The full variable domain, with the rest looked up from reference TRBV5-1 and TRBJ2-5, is KAGVTQTPRYLIKTRGQQVTLSCSPISGHRSVSWYQQTPGQGLQFLFEYFSETQRNKGNFPGRFSGRQFSNSRSEMNVSTLELGDSALYLCASSSHPGTPGEWGETQYFGPGTRLLVL.

In this sample, this clonotype turned up a few times. The chain links TRBV5-1 to TRBJ1-3; perhaps TRBD1 as D (5 bases). The CDR3 spans 15 residues. Between the trimmed V and J ends, which lost 0 bases and 4 bases, there was a span of 11 bases. CDR1 is SGHRS and CDR2 is YFSETQ in the germline V gene. The CDR3 bases are TGCGCCAGCAGCTTGGCCGGGACCGCCGGAAACACCATATATTTT. Translating it yields CASSLAGTAGNTIYF.

The chain uses TRBV9 and TRBJ2-3; tentative D call: TRBD2 (6 bases). The CDR3 has 15 amino acids. Germline loops: CDR1 SGDLS, CDR2 YYNGEE. Trimming cost V 0 bases and J 4 bases, with 12 bases left between them. CDR3 loop: CASSVAPGAADTQYF. The CDR3 nucleotides read TGTGCCAGCAGCGTAGCTCCGGGAGCGGCAGATACGCAGTATTTT.

This clonotype came up a few times. The V gene is TRBV10-3, the J gene TRBJ1-2, with D possibly being TRBD1 (5 bases). Per the germline V gene, CDR1 is ENHRY and CDR2 is SYGVKD. The CDR3 sequence is 14 residues long. The V gene lost 0 bases and the J gene lost 4 bases, with 9 bases spanning the gap. DNA of the CDR3: TGTGCCATCAGTGAGTCTCGACAGAGCTATGGCTACACCTTC. Its protein product is CAISESRQSYGYTF.

This chain connects TRBV7-2 to TRBJ2-1, with TRBD2 as a possible D gene (6 bases). Per the germline V gene, CDR1 is SGHTA and CDR2 is FQGNSA. This CDR3 has 15 residues. Trimming left V 5 bases short and J 2 bases short, with 13 bases between. CDR3 DNA sequence: TGTGCCAGCAGCGTTACGGGACTGACCTACAATGAGCAGTTCTTC. Residues: CASSVTGLTYNEQFF.

The chain uses TRBV7-9 and TRBJ2-2; D perhaps matches TRBD1 (6 bases). This CDR3 region has 15 residues. The V end was cut by 6 bases, the J end by 3 bases, with 14 bases between. Germline V gives CDR1 SEHNR, CDR2 FQNEAQ (reference sequence). The CDR3: CASSKTTGYTGELFF. In DNA, the CDR3 is TGTGCCAGCAGTAAAACGACAGGCTACACCGGGGAGCTGTTTTTT.

This clonotype was recorded a few times. The chain has TRBV6-5 and TRBJ2-1, with 9 nucleotides matching TRBD2. This CDR3 spans 18 amino acids. Looked up from germline, CDR1 is MNHEY and CDR2 is SVGAGI. The J segment lost 3 bases and the V segment lost 2 bases, leaving 11 bases of the junction unmatched. The CDR3 loop is CASSYQRGLALVYNEQFF. The CDR3 DNA follows: TGTGCCAGCAGTTACCAGAGAGGACTAGCGCTAGTCTACAATGAGCAGTTCTTC.

This chain connects TRBV28 to TRBJ2-3; 16 bases are shared with TRBD2. The germline CDR1 and CDR2 sequences are MDHEN and SYDVKM. The J segment lost 9 bases and the V segment lost 6 bases, leaving 9 bases of the junction unmatched. This CDR3 is built from 16 residues. The CDR3 sequence is CASSDPPGLAGGTQYF. The CDR3, as DNA: TGTGCCAGCAGCGATCCCCCGGGACTAGCGGGGGGGACGCAGTATTTT. The full variable domain, with the rest looked up from reference TRBV28 and TRBJ2-3, is DVKVTQSSRYLVKRTGEKVFLECVQDMDHENMFWYRQDPGLGLRLIYFSYDVKMKEKGDIPEGYSVSREKKERFSLILESASTNQTSMYLCASSDPPGLAGGTQYFGPGTRLTVL.

This chain uses TRBV28 with TRBJ2-7, with 10 bases aligning to TRBD2. With 4 bases clipped from V and 6 bases from J, the junction kept 15 bases outside the gene matches. The CDR3 consists of 17 residues. From germline, CDR1 is MDHEN and CDR2 SYDVKM. The CDR3 reads CASSWALGIAGGGEQYF. Written as DNA, the CDR3 is TGTGCCAGCAGTTGGGCCTTAGGAATAGCGGGAGGCGGCGAGCAGTACTTC.

The rearrangement links TRBV19 to TRBJ2-2; tentative D call: TRBD1 (5 bases). In germline, CDR1 is LNHDA, CDR2 SQIVND (reference sequence). The CDR3 is made up of 17 amino acids. The V end lost 6 bases, the J end lost 4 bases, and 21 bases lay between the germline ends. The CDR3 loop is CASSPRLSGIVTGELFF. CDR3 nucleotides: TGTGCCAGTAGCCCCCGCCTGTCAGGGATTGTCACCGGGGAGCTGTTTTTT.